These T cell receptor beta chains were read from a single sample in a study of early T cells in non-severe SARS-CoV-2 infection. TCRdb recomputed calls from the 5' RACE reads with MiXCR, one row per CDR3 protein. The repertoire holds about 60,000 distinct CDR3 sequences, with around 8.9% as singletons. Sequencing used whole blood. The receptors come from an adult who was a healthcare worker with PCR-confirmed SARS-CoV-2 infection or an uninfected control (not recorded which). CDR3s include the opening cysteine and the closing phenylalanine or tryptophan. The D gene is left open where the match is weak. Clone size is shown for a subset of rows, as once, few, many or a class of expanded clone.

j_call	d_call	v_call	clone_size	cdr3_aa	cdr3_nt
TRBJ1-1	TRBD1	TRBV11-2	many	CASSLDPGGLTEAFF	TGTGCCAGCAGCTTAGACCCAGGGGGCCTCACTGAAGCTTTCTTT
TRBJ1-1	.	TRBV7-9	many	CASSSGGVRTEAFF	TGTGCCAGCAGCAGTGGGGGCGTACGAACTGAAGCTTTCTTT
TRBJ2-1	.	TRBV29-1	many	CSVDLVLNEQFF	TGCAGCGTTGATCTCGTCCTCAATGAGCAGTTCTTC
TRBJ2-7	TRBD1	TRBV12-3/TRBV12-4	many	CASRQNGQGATYEQYF	TGTGCCAGCAGGCAAAATGGACAGGGGGCCACCTACGAGCAGTACTTC
TRBJ2-1	.	TRBV7-9	many	CASSLSMEQFF	TGTGCCAGCAGCTTAAGTATGGAGCAGTTCTTC
TRBJ2-6	TRBD1	TRBV27	many	CASSFGRGQGLSGANVLTF	TGTGCCAGCAGTTTTGGCCGGGGACAGGGCCTCTCTGGGGCCAACGTCCTGACTTTC
TRBJ1-1	TRBD1	TRBV12-3/TRBV12-4	many	CASSGTGRHTEAFF	TGTGCCAGCAGTGGGACAGGAAGGCACACTGAAGCTTTCTTT
TRBJ2-7	TRBD2	TRBV7-2	many	CASSIGLAGGRTYEQYF	TGTGCCAGCAGCATCGGACTAGCGGGAGGCAGGACGTACGAGCAGTACTTC
TRBJ2-1	.	TRBV25-1	many	CASTPIKGQGYNEQFF	TGTGCCAGCACCCCAATAAAGGGTCAGGGATACAATGAGCAGTTCTTC
TRBJ1-2	.	TRBV19	many	CASSIPPGVGYTF	TGTGCCAGTAGTATCCCTCCCGGGGTTGGCTACACCTTC
TRBJ2-1	.	TRBV11-2	few	CASSSPGGGEQFF	TGTGCCAGCAGCTCACCAGGCGGCGGTGAGCAGTTCTTC
TRBJ1-2	.	TRBV2	.	CASASENYGYTF	TGTGCCAGCGCATCAGAGAACTATGGCTACACCTTC
TRBJ2-4	TRBD2	TRBV6-6	many	CASSLRGGAKNIQYF	TGTGCCAGCAGTCTTCGGGGGGGAGCCAAAAACATTCAGTACTTC
TRBJ1-1	.	TRBV6-2/TRBV6-3	few	CASSLTLNTEAFF	TGTGCCAGCAGTTTAACTTTGAACACTGAAGCTTTCTTT
TRBJ1-2	.	TRBV7-8	many	CASSLARSWGGYTF	TGTGCCAGCAGCTTAGCGCGGTCGTGGGGTGGCTACACCTTC
TRBJ2-7	TRBD2	TRBV10-2	.	CASSELTSALREQYF	TGCGCCAGCAGTGAGCTGACTAGCGCCCTCAGGGAGCAGTACTTC
TRBJ2-3	.	TRBV11-2	few	CASSPTNTDTQYF	TGTGCCAGCAGCCCCACCAACACAGATACGCAGTATTTT
TRBJ1-5	TRBD1	TRBV19	many	CASTPLTGENQPQHF	TGTGCCAGTACCCCATTGACAGGGGAGAATCAGCCCCAGCATTTT
TRBJ2-5	.	TRBV7-9	medium-sized	CASSHLLDANPETQYF	TGTGCCAGCAGCCACCTGCTGGACGCTAACCCAGAGACCCAGTACTTC
TRBJ2-7	.	TRBV12-3/TRBV12-4	many	CASSFQFTYEQYF	TGTGCCAGCAGTTTCCAGTTCACCTACGAGCAGTACTTC
TRBJ2-6	.	TRBV12-3/TRBV12-4	.	CANRASGANVLTF	TGTGCCAACAGGGCCTCTGGGGCCAACGTCCTGACTTTC
TRBJ1-5	TRBD1	TRBV7-2	many	CASSPDRVNQPQHF	TGTGCCAGCAGCCCTGACAGGGTAAATCAGCCCCAGCATTTT
TRBJ1-6	.	TRBV9	many	CASSVSVNLYNSPLHF	TGTGCCAGCAGCGTATCGGTTAACCTCTATAATTCACCCCTCCACTTT
TRBJ2-5	TRBD2	TRBV7-6	many	CASSLGLAGVQETQYF	TGTGCCAGCAGCTTGGGACTAGCGGGGGTTCAAGAGACCCAGTACTTC